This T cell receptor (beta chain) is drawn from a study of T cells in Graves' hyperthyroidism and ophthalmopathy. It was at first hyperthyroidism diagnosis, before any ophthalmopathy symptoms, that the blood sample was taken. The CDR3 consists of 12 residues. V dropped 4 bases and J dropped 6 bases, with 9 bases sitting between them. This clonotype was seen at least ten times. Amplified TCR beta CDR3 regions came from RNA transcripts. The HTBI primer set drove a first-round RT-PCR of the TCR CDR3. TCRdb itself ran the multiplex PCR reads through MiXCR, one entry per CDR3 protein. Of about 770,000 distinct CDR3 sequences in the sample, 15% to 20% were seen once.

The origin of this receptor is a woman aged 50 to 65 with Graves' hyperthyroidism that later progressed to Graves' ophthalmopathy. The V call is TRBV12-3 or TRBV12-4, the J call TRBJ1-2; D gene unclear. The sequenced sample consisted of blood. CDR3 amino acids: CASSWGENGYTF. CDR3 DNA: TGTGCCAGCAGTTGGGGAGAGAATGGCTACACCTTC.